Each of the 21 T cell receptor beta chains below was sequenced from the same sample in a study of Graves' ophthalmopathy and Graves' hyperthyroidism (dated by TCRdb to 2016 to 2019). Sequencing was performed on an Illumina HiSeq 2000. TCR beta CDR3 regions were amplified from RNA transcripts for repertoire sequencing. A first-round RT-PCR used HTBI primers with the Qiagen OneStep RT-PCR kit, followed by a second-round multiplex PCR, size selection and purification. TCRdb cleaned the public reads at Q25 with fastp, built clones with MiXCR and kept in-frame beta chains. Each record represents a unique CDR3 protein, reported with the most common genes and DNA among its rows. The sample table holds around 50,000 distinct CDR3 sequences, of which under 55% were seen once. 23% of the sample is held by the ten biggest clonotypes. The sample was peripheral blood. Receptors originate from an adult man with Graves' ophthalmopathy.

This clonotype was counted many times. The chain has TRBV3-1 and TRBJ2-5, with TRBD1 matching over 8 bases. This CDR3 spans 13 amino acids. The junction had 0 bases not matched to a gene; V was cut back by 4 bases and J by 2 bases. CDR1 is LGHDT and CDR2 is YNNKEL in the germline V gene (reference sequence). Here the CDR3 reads CASSRQGQETQYF. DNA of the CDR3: TGTGCCAGCAGCCGACAGGGGCAAGAGACCCAGTACTTC.

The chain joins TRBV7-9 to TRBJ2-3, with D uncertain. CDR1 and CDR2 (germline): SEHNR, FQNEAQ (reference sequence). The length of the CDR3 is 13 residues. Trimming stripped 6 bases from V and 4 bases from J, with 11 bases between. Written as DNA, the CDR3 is TGTGCCAGCAGTTTATCGGACGCAGATACGCAGTATTTT. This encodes CASSLSDADTQYF.

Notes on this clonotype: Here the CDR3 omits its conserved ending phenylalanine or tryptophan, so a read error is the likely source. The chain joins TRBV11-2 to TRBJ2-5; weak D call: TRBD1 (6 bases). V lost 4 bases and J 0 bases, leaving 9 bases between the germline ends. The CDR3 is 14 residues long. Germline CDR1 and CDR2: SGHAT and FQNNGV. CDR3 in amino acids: CASSWTEYQETQYC. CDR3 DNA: TGTGCCAGCAGCTGGACAGAGTACCAAGAGACCCAGTACTGC.

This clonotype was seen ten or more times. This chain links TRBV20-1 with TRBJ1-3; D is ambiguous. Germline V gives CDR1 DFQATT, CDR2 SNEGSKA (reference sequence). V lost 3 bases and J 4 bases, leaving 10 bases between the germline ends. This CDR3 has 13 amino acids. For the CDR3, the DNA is TGCAGTGCTAGTGGACCAGCCGGAAACACCATATATTTT. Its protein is CSASGPAGNTIYF.

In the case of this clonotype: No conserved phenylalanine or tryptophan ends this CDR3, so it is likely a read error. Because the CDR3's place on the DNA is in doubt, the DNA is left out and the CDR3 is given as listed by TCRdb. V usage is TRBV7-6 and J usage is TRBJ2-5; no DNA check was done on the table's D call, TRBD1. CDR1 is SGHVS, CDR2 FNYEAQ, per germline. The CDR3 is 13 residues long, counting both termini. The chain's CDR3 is CASSSQGDDTQCS.

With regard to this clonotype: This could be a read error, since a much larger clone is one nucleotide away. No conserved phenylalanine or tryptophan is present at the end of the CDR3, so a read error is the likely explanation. The CDR3 DNA reads as TGTGCCTGGGGCCGGGACAGGGGGTCTGAAGCTTTCTGT. Translation gives CAWGRDRGSEAFC. The chain combines TRBV30 with TRBJ1-1; TRBD1 agrees at 11 bases. The V gene's germline CDR1 is GTSNPN and CDR2 SVGIG (reference sequence). J lost 6 bases, V lost 5 bases, and 5 bases had no gene match. The CDR3 has 13 amino acids.

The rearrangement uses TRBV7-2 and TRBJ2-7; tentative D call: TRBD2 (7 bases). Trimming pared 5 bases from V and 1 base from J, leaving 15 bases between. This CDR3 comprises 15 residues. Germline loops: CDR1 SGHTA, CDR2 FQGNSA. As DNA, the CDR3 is TGTGCCAGCAGCCGGGGGGCTAGTCCTTCCTACGAGCAGTACTTC. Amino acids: CASSRGASPSYEQYF.

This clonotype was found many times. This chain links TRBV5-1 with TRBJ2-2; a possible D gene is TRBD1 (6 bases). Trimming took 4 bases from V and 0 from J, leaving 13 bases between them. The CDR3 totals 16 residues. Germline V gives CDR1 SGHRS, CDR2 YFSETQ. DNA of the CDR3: TGCGCCAGCAGCCCTACAGGGCTCACGAACACCGGGGAGCTGTTTTTT. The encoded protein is CASSPTGLTNTGELFF.

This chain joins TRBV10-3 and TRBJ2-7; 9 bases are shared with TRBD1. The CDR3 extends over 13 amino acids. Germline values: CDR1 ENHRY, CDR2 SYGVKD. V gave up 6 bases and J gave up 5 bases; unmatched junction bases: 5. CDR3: CAISPGQGDEQYF. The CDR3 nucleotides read TGTGCCATCAGCCCGGGACAGGGAGACGAGCAGTACTTC.

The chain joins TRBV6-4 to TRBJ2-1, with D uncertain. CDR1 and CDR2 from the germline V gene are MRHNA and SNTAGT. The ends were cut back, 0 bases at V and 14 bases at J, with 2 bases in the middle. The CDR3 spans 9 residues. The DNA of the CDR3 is TGTGCCAGCAGTGACTCGAAGTTCTTC. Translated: CASSDSKFF.

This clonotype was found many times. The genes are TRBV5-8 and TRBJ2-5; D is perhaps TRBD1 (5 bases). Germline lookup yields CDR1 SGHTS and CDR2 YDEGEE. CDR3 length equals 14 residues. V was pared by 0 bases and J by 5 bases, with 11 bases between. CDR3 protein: CASSLDRIMETQYF. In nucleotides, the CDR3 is TGTGCCAGCAGCTTGGACAGGATAATGGAGACCCAGTACTTC.

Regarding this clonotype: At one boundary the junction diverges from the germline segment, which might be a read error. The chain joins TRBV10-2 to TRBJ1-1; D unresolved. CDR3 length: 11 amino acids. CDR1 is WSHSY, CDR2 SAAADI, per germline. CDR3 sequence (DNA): TGCGCCAACTCATCCCTTACTGAAGCCTTCTTT. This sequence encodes CANSSLTEAFF.

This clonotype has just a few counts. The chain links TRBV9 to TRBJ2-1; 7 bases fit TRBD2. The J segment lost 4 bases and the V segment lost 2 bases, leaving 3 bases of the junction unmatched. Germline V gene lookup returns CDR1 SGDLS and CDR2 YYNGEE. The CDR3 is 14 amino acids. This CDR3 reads CASSVSSGYNEQFF. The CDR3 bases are TGTGCCAGCAGCGTGTCTAGCGGTTACAATGAGCAGTTCTTC.

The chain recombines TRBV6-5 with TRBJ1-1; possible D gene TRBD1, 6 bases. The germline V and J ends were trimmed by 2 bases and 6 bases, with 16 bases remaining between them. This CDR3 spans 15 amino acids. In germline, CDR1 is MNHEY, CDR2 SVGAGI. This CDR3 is CASSYLPGHASEAFF. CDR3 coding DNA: TGTGCCAGCAGTTACCTTCCGGGACACGCCTCTGAAGCTTTCTTT.

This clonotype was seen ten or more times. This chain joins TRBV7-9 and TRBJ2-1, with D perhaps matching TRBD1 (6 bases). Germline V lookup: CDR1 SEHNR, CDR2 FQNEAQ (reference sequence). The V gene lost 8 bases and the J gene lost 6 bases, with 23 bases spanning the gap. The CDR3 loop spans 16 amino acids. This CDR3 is CASGRGSGNPGNEQFF. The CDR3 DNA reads TGTGCCAGCGGAAGGGGGAGCGGCAACCCCGGCAATGAGCAGTTCTTC.

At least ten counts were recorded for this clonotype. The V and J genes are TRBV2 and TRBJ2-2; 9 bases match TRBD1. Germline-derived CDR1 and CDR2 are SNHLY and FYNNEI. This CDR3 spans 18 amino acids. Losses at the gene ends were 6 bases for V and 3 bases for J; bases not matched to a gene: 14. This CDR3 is CASRAGTGNGRDTGELFF. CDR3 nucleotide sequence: TGTGCCAGCAGAGCCGGGACAGGGAACGGACGAGACACCGGGGAGCTGTTTTTT.

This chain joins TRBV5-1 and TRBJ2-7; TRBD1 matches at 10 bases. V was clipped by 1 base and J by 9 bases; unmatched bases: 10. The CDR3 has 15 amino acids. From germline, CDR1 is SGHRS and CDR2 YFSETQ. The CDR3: CASSLRTGGTKGQYF. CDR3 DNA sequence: TGCGCCAGCAGCTTGCGGACAGGGGGTACGAAAGGGCAGTACTTC. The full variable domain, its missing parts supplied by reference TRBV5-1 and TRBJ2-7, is KAGVTQTPRYLIKTRGQQVTLSCSPISGHRSVSWYQQTPGQGLQFLFEYFSETQRNKGNFPGRFSGRQFSNSRSEMNVSTLELGDSALYLCASSLRTGGTKGQYFGPGTRLTVT.

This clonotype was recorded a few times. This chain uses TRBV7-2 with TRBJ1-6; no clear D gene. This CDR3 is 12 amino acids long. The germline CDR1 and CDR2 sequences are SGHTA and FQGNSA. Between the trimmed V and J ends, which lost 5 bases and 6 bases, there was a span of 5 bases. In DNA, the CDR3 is TGTGCCAGCAGCATACCTAATTCACCCCTCCACTTT. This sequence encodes CASSIPNSPLHF.

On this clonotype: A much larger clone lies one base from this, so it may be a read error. CDR3 region: CASSRRERTCEQYF. CDR3 nucleotides: TGTGCCAGCTCACGTCGGGAGCGTACCTGCGAGCAGTACTTC. The chain carries TRBV18 and TRBJ2-7; a weak D match, TRBD2 (6 bases). CDR1 and CDR2 (germline): KGHSH, LQKENI. This CDR3 has 14 residues. V was pared by 4 bases and J by 6 bases, with 16 bases between.

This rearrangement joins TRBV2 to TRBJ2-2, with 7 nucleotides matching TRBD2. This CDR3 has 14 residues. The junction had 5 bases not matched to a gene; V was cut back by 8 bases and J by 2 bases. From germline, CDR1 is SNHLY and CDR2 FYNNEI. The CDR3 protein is CASRASGNTGELFF. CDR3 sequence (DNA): TGTGCCAGCCGGGCTAGCGGAAACACCGGGGAGCTGTTTTTT. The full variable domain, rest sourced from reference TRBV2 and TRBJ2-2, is EPEVTQTPSHQVTQMGQEVILRCVPISNHLYFYWYRQILGQKVEFLVSFYNNEISEKSEIFDDQFSVERPDGSNFTLKIRSTKLEDSAMYFCASRASGNTGELFFGEGSRLTVL.

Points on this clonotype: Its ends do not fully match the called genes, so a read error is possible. The CDR3 loop reads CVSSKLGYDEQFF. The DNA for the CDR3 is TGCGTCAGTAGTAAGTTGGGCTACGATGAGCAGTTCTTC. J is TRBJ2-1 and V is TRBV19, with D uncertain. Germline values: CDR1 LNHDA, CDR2 SQIVND (reference sequence). This CDR3 contains 13 residues.